This passage covers 25 T cell receptor beta chains from one sample sequenced in a study of blood T cells in healthy people across ages. A J-beta primer mix and a sample-barcoded 5' primer were used in a second PCR of roughly 7 to 12 cycles. MiXCR, applied by TCRdb to the 5' RACE reads, yields one record per CDR3 protein. The table includes around 800,000 distinct CDR3 sequences, about half detected once. Sequencing was carried out using blood. These receptor sequences come from an elderly man in good health.

This clonotype appeared a few times. V gene TRBV5-6 combines with J gene TRBJ2-7, with D perhaps TRBD1 or TRBD2 (5 bases each). With the DNA end fitting TRBJ2-5 better, the J assignment may be wrong. The germline V gene has CDR1 SGHDT and CDR2 YYEEEE. The CDR3 runs 16 residues. CDR3 DNA sequence: TGTGCCAGCAGCCCTCTGGTGGGGGAGCTACAAGAGACCCAGTACTTC. Its translation: CASSPLVGELQETQYF.

This clonotype has ten or more counts. This chain links TRBV29-1 with TRBJ2-7, with D perhaps matching TRBD1 or TRBD2 (5 bases each). V was pared by 6 bases and J by 5 bases, with 14 bases between. Germline lookup yields CDR1 SQVTM and CDR2 ANQGSEA. The CDR3 sequence is 12 residues long. CDR3 sequence (DNA): TGCAGCGTCCTGAGGGGATCCCACGAGCAGTACTTC. Translation: CSVLRGSHEQYF.

The gene calls are TRBV10-3 and TRBJ2-7, with D perhaps matching TRBD1 (6 bases). The CDR3 contains 15 residues. Deletions cut 10 bases from V and 3 bases from J, with 22 bases between. In germline, CDR1 is ENHRY, CDR2 SYGVKD. CDR3 sequence: CATERGTVPNYEQYF. The DNA for the CDR3 is TGTGCCACGGAAAGGGGGACCGTACCCAACTACGAGCAGTACTTC.

The chain has TRBV7-2 and TRBJ2-3; D remains unclear. V dropped 7 bases and J dropped 4 bases, with 15 bases sitting between them. Germline CDR1 reads SGHTA; CDR2 reads FQGNSA. This CDR3 spans 14 amino acids. The CDR3 loop is CASTPTANSDTQYF. The CDR3, as DNA: TGTGCCAGCACCCCAACAGCTAATTCAGATACGCAGTATTTT. The entire variable domain, with the rest obtained from reference TRBV7-2 and TRBJ2-3, is as follows: GAGVSQSPSNKVTEKGKDVELRCDPISGHTALYWYRQSLGQGLEFLIYFQGNSAPDKSGLPSDRFSAERTGGSVSTLTIQRTQQEDSAVYLCASTPTANSDTQYFGPGTRLTVL.

V usage is TRBV20-1 and J usage is TRBJ2-3; TRBD2 aligns across 9 bases. Losses at the gene ends were 0 bases for V and 6 bases for J; bases not matched to a gene: 7. Germline loops: CDR1 DFQATT, CDR2 SNEGSKA (reference sequence). CDR3 length equals 15 residues. The CDR3 loop reads CSARDTAGGGDTQYF. CDR3 nucleotides: TGCAGTGCTAGAGATACAGCGGGAGGTGGGGATACGCAGTATTTT.

The gene calls are TRBV24-1 and TRBJ1-5; D is unresolved. This CDR3 has 15 residues. Germline values: CDR1 KGHDR, CDR2 SFDVKD. The V and J ends lost 9 bases and 3 bases respectively, with 17 bases between them. The CDR3 nucleotides are TGTGCCACCGAGGACGGAACGGGTGACAATCAGCCCCAGCATTTT. It is translated as CATEDGTGDNQPQHF.

Only a few counts were recorded for this clonotype. The rearrangement uses TRBV5-1 and TRBJ2-1, with TRBD2 identical over 8 bases. Germline V gene lookup returns CDR1 SGHRS and CDR2 YFSETQ. The V gene end was trimmed by 4 bases and the J gene end by 6 bases; junction bases not matched to a gene: 9. CDR3 length equals 15 residues. The DNA of the CDR3 is TGCGCCAGCAGCCCAGCGGGAGCCCGGCCCAATGAGCAGTTCTTC. Translating it yields CASSPAGARPNEQFF. The variable domain in full, completed from reference TRBV5-1 and TRBJ2-1, reads KAGVTQTPRYLIKTRGQQVTLSCSPISGHRSVSWYQQTPGQGLQFLFEYFSETQRNKGNFPGRFSGRQFSNSRSEMNVSTLELGDSALYLCASSPAGARPNEQFFGPGTRLTVL.

The rearrangement uses TRBV20-1 and TRBJ2-5; D not resolved. There are 15 residues in the CDR3. Germline V gene data show CDR1 as DFQATT and CDR2 as SNEGSKA (reference sequence). Trimming shortened V by 1 base and J by 6 bases, and 18 bases separated the two germline ends. The CDR3 DNA sequence: TGCAGTGCTAGAGTCAATCGACAACCGGGCCAGACCCAGTACTTC. Its translation is CSARVNRQPGQTQYF.

For the CDR3, the DNA is TGTGCCAGCAGAGCGGGGGAGAGGTACAATGAGCAGTTCTTC. Translated, it gives CASRAGERYNEQFF. The chain carries TRBV11-3 and TRBJ2-1, with TRBD2 identical over 8 bases. The CDR3 is 14 residues long. The J segment lost 4 bases and the V segment lost 6 bases, leaving 5 bases of the junction unmatched. The germline V gene has CDR1 SGHNT and CDR2 YENEEA.

V is TRBV20-1 and J is TRBJ1-6; 7 bases map to TRBD1. This CDR3 region has 16 residues. J gave up 7 bases and V 0 bases, and 9 bases lay outside the gene matches. Germline values: CDR1 DFQATT, CDR2 SNEGSKA (reference sequence). CDR3 in DNA: TGCAGTGCTAGAGATTTCTTACAGGGGCGAAATTCACCCCTCCACTTT. It encodes CSARDFLQGRNSPLHF.

This chain joins TRBV20-1 and TRBJ2-7, with 9 bases that match TRBD2. Losses at the gene ends were 6 bases for V and 2 bases for J; bases not matched to a gene: 5. Germline V CDR1 and CDR2: DFQATT, SNEGSKA (reference sequence). This CDR3 contains 13 residues. The CDR3 region is CSATTSGTYEQYF. In DNA, the CDR3 is TGCAGTGCCACGACTAGCGGTACCTACGAGCAGTACTTC.

In regard to this clonotype: At one of its ends the junction is not consistent with the germline gene, which may arise from a read error. This chain connects TRBV7-9 to TRBJ1-6; D gene ambiguous. The CDR3 consists of 15 residues. Germline V CDR1 and CDR2: SEHNR, FQNEAQ (reference sequence). CDR3 sequence reads: CASSPPGLNNSPPHF. For the CDR3, the DNA is TGTGCCAGCAGCCCCCCCGGGCTAAATAATTCGCCCCCCCACTTT.

V gene TRBV5-1 combines with J gene TRBJ2-7; perhaps D is TRBD1 or TRBD2 (5 bases each). CDR3 length: 16 amino acids. CDR1 is SGHRS and CDR2 is YFSETQ in the germline V gene. Trimming cost V 0 bases and J 1 base, with 14 bases left between them. The CDR3 nucleotides are TGCGCCAGCAGCTTGGGGGGCAATAGAGGGTCCTACGAGCAGTACTTC. This encodes CASSLGGNRGSYEQYF. Supplemented by reference TRBV5-1 and TRBJ2-7, the full variable domain reads KAGVTQTPRYLIKTRGQQVTLSCSPISGHRSVSWYQQTPGQGLQFLFEYFSETQRNKGNFPGRFSGRQFSNSRSEMNVSTLELGDSALYLCASSLGGNRGSYEQYFGPGTRLTVT.

This clonotype was seen at least ten times. The chain uses TRBV6-6 and TRBJ2-3; perhaps TRBD2 as D (6 bases). V dropped 7 bases and J dropped 2 bases, with 16 bases sitting between them. This CDR3 is 15 amino acids long. Per germline, CDR1 MNHNY and CDR2 SVGAGI (reference sequence). CDR3 loop: CASKPGLLATDTQYF. The DNA of the CDR3 is TGTGCCAGCAAACCGGGACTCCTGGCCACAGATACGCAGTATTTT.

As for this clonotype: Germline is not matched at one junction end, which may reflect a read error. The chain recombines TRBV2 with TRBJ2-7; 8 bases line up with TRBD1. The CDR3 length is 15 residues. Germline CDR1 is SNHLY and CDR2 is FYNNEI. CDR3 coding DNA: TGTGCCTGCAGGGTCGGACAGGGTTACTCCTACGAGCAGTACTTC. It encodes CACRVGQGYSYEQYF. The entire variable domain, with the rest obtained from reference TRBV2 and TRBJ2-7, is as follows: EPEVTQTPSHQVTQMGQEVILRCVPISNHLYFYWYRQILGQKVEFLVSFYNNEISEKSEIFDDQFSVERPDGSNFTLKIRSTKLEDSAMYFCACRVGQGYSYEQYFGPGTRLTVT.

This clonotype was detected only a few times. The CDR3 nucleotides are TGCAGTGCTCTATCCCCCCGTGGAGCCAAAAACATTCAGTACTTC. This gives the protein CSALSPRGAKNIQYF. The rearrangement joins TRBV20-1 to TRBJ2-4, with D uncertain. V was clipped by 5 bases and J by 0 bases, with 14 bases between them. The germline gives CDR1 DFQATT, CDR2 SNEGSKA (reference sequence). The CDR3 loop spans 15 amino acids.

This clonotype was seen a few times. A much larger clone differs by one base, so this may be a read error. The chain employs TRBV28 and TRBJ1-2; D not certain. CDR1 is MDHEN and CDR2 is SYDVKM in the germline V gene. The CDR3 is 13 residues long. The CDR3 DNA follows: TGTTCCAGCAGTTCGACACCACTCTTGGGCTACACCTTC. It specifies CSSSSTPLLGYTF.

On this clonotype itself: One end of the junction is discordant with germline, which a read error may explain. The chain employs TRBV7-9 and TRBJ2-5; D gene ambiguous. This CDR3 region has 12 residues. Germline V CDR1 and CDR2: SEHNR, FQNEAQ (reference sequence). The CDR3 DNA is TGTACCAGCAGCTTAGGTTTGGAGACCCAGTACTTC. Translation: CTSSLGLETQYF.

The chain uses TRBV15 and TRBJ2-1; TRBD2 is a possible D gene (5 bases). Germline V gives CDR1 LNHNV, CDR2 YYDKDF (reference sequence). The germline V and J ends were trimmed by 0 bases and 5 bases, with 5 bases remaining between them. CDR3 length equals 13 residues. The CDR3 region is CATSRDGNNEQFF. In DNA, the CDR3 is TGTGCCACCAGCAGAGACGGGAACAATGAGCAGTTCTTC. Full variable domain (remainder filled in from reference TRBV15 and TRBJ2-1): DAMVIQNPRYQVTQFGKPVTLSCSQTLNHNVMYWYQQKSSQAPKLLFHYYDKDFNNEADTPDNFQSRRPNTSFCFLDIRSPGLGDTAMYLCATSRDGNNEQFFGPGTRLTVL.

This clonotype has more than one count but fewer than ten. V usage is TRBV27 and J usage is TRBJ2-7; 8 nucleotides match TRBD2. V trimming: 7 bases; J trimming: 3 bases; junction bases outside the gene matches: 8. Germline-derived CDR1 and CDR2 are MNHEY and SMNVEV (reference sequence). This CDR3 has 14 amino acids. CDR3 nucleotide sequence: TGTGCCAGCAAAACCGGGACTAGTGGCTACGAGCAGTACTTC. Residues: CASKTGTSGYEQYF.

This clonotype was detected only a few times. The DNA of the CDR3 is TGCAGTGCTAGACCGAGCGGGAGGCTCAATGAGCAGTTCTTC. It yields the protein CSARPSGRLNEQFF. The chain carries TRBV20-1 and TRBJ2-1, with 9 bases aligning to TRBD2. The germline V gene encodes CDR1 DFQATT and CDR2 SNEGSKA (reference sequence). The CDR3 spans 14 residues. The V gene end was trimmed by 2 bases and the J gene end by 6 bases; junction bases not matched to a gene: 5.

This chain joins TRBV28 and TRBJ2-4; D may be TRBD1 (5 bases). V lost 3 bases and J 7 bases, leaving 13 bases between the germline ends. This CDR3 is built from 14 residues. Germline-derived CDR1 and CDR2 are MDHEN and SYDVKM. CDR3 nucleotide sequence: TGTGCCAGCAGTTTTCCCGGGCAGGGTAACATTCAGTACTTC. This codes for CASSFPGQGNIQYF.

This clonotype was detected ten times or more. The chain couples TRBV24-1 to TRBJ2-1, with D possibly matching TRBD2 (6 bases). V gave up 7 bases and J gave up 7 bases, with 19 bases separating them. The V gene's germline CDR1 is KGHDR and CDR2 SFDVKD. The CDR3 totals 15 residues. In nucleotides, the CDR3 is TGTGCCACCAGCATAAATGGCGGGGCAAGGAATGAGCAGTTCTTC. Protein product: CATSINGGARNEQFF.

The J gene is TRBJ2-1, the V gene TRBV10-3; perhaps TRBD1 as D (6 bases). This CDR3 region has 14 residues. Trimming left V 5 bases short and J 5 bases short, with 13 bases between. CDR1 ENHRY and CDR2 SYGVKD come from the germline V gene. CDR3 bases: TGTGCCATCAGTCCCGGACAGAACAACAATGAGCAGTTCTTC. Its protein product is CAISPGQNNNEQFF.

This clonotype was detected only a few times. The chain employs TRBV20-1 and TRBJ2-5; 7 bases match TRBD1. Per the germline V gene, CDR1 is DFQATT and CDR2 is SNEGSKA (reference sequence). Trimming at V came to 6 bases and at J to 1 base, leaving 8 bases not matched to a gene. The CDR3 extends over 14 amino acids. The CDR3 protein is CSASRQGPQETQYF. The CDR3 DNA reads as TGCAGTGCCAGTCGACAGGGCCCCCAAGAGACCCAGTACTTC.